This T cell receptor beta chain was profiled in a study of blood T cell repertoires in COVID-19. Across the study: T cells, B-cell-depleted T cells, or PBMCs supplied cDNA or gDNA.

This table comes from immunoSEQ multiplex PCR, and its TCRdb copy is limited to in-frame clones, with some not included. The sample records fewer than 350,000 clones, 80% to 90% being singletons. The origin of this receptor is a woman in her thirties with COVID-19, enrolled during active disease. Sequenced input: peripheral blood.

CDR3 in amino acids: CASSVFLSGTGIFGYTF. CDR3 DNA: TGTGCCAGCAGCGTATTCTTATCCGGGACAGGAATATTCGGCTACACCTTC. V gene TRBV9 combines with J gene TRBJ1-2, with TRBD1 matching 8 bases. Germline CDR1 reads SGDLS; CDR2 reads YYNGEE. V lost 1 base, J lost 8 bases, and 16 bases stayed unmatched. The CDR3 is 17 amino acids.